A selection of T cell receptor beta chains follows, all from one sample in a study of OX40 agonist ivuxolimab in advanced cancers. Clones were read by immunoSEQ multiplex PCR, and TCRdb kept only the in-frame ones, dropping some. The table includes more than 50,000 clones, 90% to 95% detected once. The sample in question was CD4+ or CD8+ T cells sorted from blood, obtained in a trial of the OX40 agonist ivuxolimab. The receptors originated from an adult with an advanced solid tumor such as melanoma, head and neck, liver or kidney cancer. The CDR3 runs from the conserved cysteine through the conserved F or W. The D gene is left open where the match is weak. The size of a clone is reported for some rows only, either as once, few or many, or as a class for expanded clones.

CDR3aa: CSVEEAPHEQYF
CDR3nt: TGCAGCGTTGAAGAGGCCCCCCACGAGCAGTACTTC
abundance: -
d_gene: -
v_gene: TRBV29-1
j_gene: TRBJ2-7

CDR3aa: CASGGQASGNTIYF
CDR3nt: TGCGCCAGCGGGGGTCAGGCCTCTGGAAACACCATATATTTT
abundance: -
d_gene: -
v_gene: TRBV4-1
j_gene: TRBJ1-3

CDR3aa: CAWSLRNCLKGLNNEQFF
CDR3nt: TGTGCCTGGAGTTTGCGGAATTGTTTAAAAGGGTTAAACAATGAGCAGTTCTTC
abundance: -
d_gene: -
v_gene: TRBV30
j_gene: TRBJ2-1

CDR3aa: CASMLPSFLNTGELFF
CDR3nt: TGTGCCAGTATGCTCCCTAGCTTCCTGAACACCGGGGAGCTGTTTTTT
abundance: -
d_gene: -
v_gene: TRBV19
j_gene: TRBJ2-2

CDR3aa: CASSQDSGVSAEQFF
CDR3nt: TGCGCCAGCAGCCAAGATTCAGGGGTATCTGCTGAGCAGTTCTTC
abundance: -
d_gene: -
v_gene: TRBV4-3
j_gene: TRBJ2-1

CDR3aa: CASSLRQGAQGEAFF
CDR3nt: TGTGCCAGCAGCTTGAGACAGGGGGCGCAGGGGGAAGCTTTCTTT
abundance: -
d_gene: TRBD1
v_gene: TRBV7-2
j_gene: TRBJ1-1

CDR3aa: CASSLNRAYEQYF
CDR3nt: TGTGCCAGCAGTTTAAACCGAGCCTACGAGCAGTACTTC
abundance: few
d_gene: -
v_gene: TRBV27
j_gene: TRBJ2-7

CDR3aa: CASRDRLAGAPDTQYF
CDR3nt: TGTGCCAGCAGGGATCGACTAGCGGGAGCGCCAGATACGCAGTATTTT
abundance: few
d_gene: TRBD2
v_gene: TRBV2
j_gene: TRBJ2-3

CDR3aa: CASSQEVRDSITDTQYF
CDR3nt: TGCGCCAGCAGCCAAGAGGTCCGGGACTCCATCACAGATACGCAGTATTTT
abundance: -
d_gene: -
v_gene: TRBV4-3
j_gene: TRBJ2-3

CDR3aa: CAISETLSGSDDEQYF
CDR3nt: TGTGCCATCAGTGAAACCTTAAGCGGGAGTGACGACGAGCAGTACTTC
abundance: -
d_gene: TRBD2
v_gene: TRBV10-3
j_gene: TRBJ2-7

CDR3aa: CASSGSSIRDTSNYGYTF
CDR3nt: TGTGCCAGCAGCGGCTCATCGATCCGGGACACATCTAACTATGGCTACACCTTC
abundance: -
d_gene: -
v_gene: TRBV9
j_gene: TRBJ1-2

CDR3aa: CASSVRIATGTGELFF
CDR3nt: TGTGCCAGCAGCGTAAGGATCGCCACCGGGACCGGGGAGCTGTTTTTT
abundance: once
d_gene: -
v_gene: TRBV9
j_gene: TRBJ2-2

CDR3aa: CASSPVLAGLGETQYF
CDR3nt: TGTGCCAGCAGCCCTGTCTTAGCGGGCCTCGGGGAGACCCAGTACTTC
abundance: -
d_gene: TRBD2
v_gene: TRBV7-9
j_gene: TRBJ2-5

CDR3aa: CAISETSGGYTDTQYF
CDR3nt: TGTGCCATCAGTGAGACTAGCGGGGGGTACACAGATACGCAGTATTTT
abundance: -
d_gene: TRBD2
v_gene: TRBV10-3
j_gene: TRBJ2-3

CDR3aa: CASSPGSGPYEQYF
CDR3nt: TGTGCCAGCAGCCCCGGTAGCGGGCCATACGAGCAGTACTTC
abundance: -
d_gene: TRBD2
v_gene: TRBV27
j_gene: TRBJ2-7

CDR3aa: CASNRQGPLGFNGELFF
CDR3nt: TGTGCCAGCAACAGACAGGGGCCCCTCGGGTTTAACGGGGAGCTGTTTTTT
abundance: -
d_gene: TRBD1
v_gene: TRBV27
j_gene: TRBJ2-2

CDR3aa: CASSGGETYNEQFF
CDR3nt: TGTGCCAGCAGCGGAGGGGAAACCTACAATGAGCAGTTCTTC
abundance: once
d_gene: -
v_gene: TRBV7-8
j_gene: TRBJ2-1

CDR3aa: CASSFQGADGAFF
CDR3nt: TGTGCCAGCAGCTTTCAGGGGGCTGATGGAGCTTTCTTT
abundance: -
d_gene: TRBD1
v_gene: TRBV5-5
j_gene: TRBJ1-1

CDR3aa: CASTSPGLSTDTQYF
CDR3nt: TGTGCCAGCACCTCCCCGGGACTATCCACAGATACGCAGTATTTT
abundance: -
d_gene: TRBD2
v_gene: TRBV27
j_gene: TRBJ2-3

CDR3aa: CASRDQGGLAEAFF
CDR3nt: TGCGCCAGCAGGGACCAGGGGGGTTTAGCTGAAGCTTTCTTT
abundance: -
d_gene: TRBD1
v_gene: TRBV5-1
j_gene: TRBJ1-1

CDR3aa: CASSLVQGYTGELFF
CDR3nt: TGTGCCAGCAGCTTGGTTCAGGGTTACACCGGGGAGCTGTTTTTT
abundance: -
d_gene: -
v_gene: TRBV5-6
j_gene: TRBJ2-2

CDR3aa: CASSEYVGQEVSLFF
CDR3nt: TGTGCCAGCAGTGAATACGTAGGACAGGAAGTATCGCTGTTTTTT
abundance: -
d_gene: TRBD1
v_gene: TRBV25-1
j_gene: TRBJ1-4

CDR3aa: CASSVEIGLAGTGKYNEQFF
CDR3nt: TGTGCCAGCAGCGTAGAAATAGGATTGGCTGGGACAGGGAAATACAATGAGCAGTTCTTC
abundance: -
d_gene: TRBD1
v_gene: TRBV9
j_gene: TRBJ2-1

CDR3aa: CASSPTDSNQPQHF
CDR3nt: TGTGCCAGCAGCCCGACGGATAGCAATCAGCCCCAGCATTTT
abundance: -
d_gene: -
v_gene: TRBV7-2
j_gene: TRBJ1-5

CDR3aa: CASSQDTQREGSSEQFF
CDR3nt: TGTGCCAGCAGCCAAGATACCCAGCGGGAGGGATCTAGTGAGCAGTTCTTC
abundance: -
d_gene: TRBD2
v_gene: TRBV14
j_gene: TRBJ2-1

CDR3aa: CASSHGSYEQYF
CDR3nt: TGTGCCAGCAGCCACGGAAGTTACGAGCAGTACTTC
abundance: -
d_gene: -
v_gene: TRBV14
j_gene: TRBJ2-7

CDR3aa: CASSPYPDSYEQYF
CDR3nt: TGTGCCAGCTCACCCTACCCGGACAGCTACGAGCAGTACTTC
abundance: -
d_gene: -
v_gene: TRBV18
j_gene: TRBJ2-7

CDR3aa: CARSRLAGLFTDTQYF
CDR3nt: TGTGCCAGGAGTCGGCTAGCGGGATTATTTACAGATACGCAGTATTTT
abundance: few
d_gene: TRBD2
v_gene: TRBV2
j_gene: TRBJ2-3

CDR3aa: CASSPRRNTEAFF
CDR3nt: TGTGCCAGCAGCCCTCGGCGGAACACTGAAGCTTTCTTT
abundance: -
d_gene: -
v_gene: TRBV7-9
j_gene: TRBJ1-1

CDR3aa: CASNTGQDSGNTIYF
CDR3nt: TGTGCCAGCAATACAGGACAGGACTCTGGAAACACCATATATTTT
abundance: -
d_gene: TRBD1
v_gene: TRBV2
j_gene: TRBJ1-3

CDR3aa: CASSQEMAGRGTIYF
CDR3nt: TGTGCCAGCAGCCAAGAAATGGCAGGCCGGGGCACCATATATTTT
abundance: once
d_gene: -
v_gene: TRBV4-2
j_gene: TRBJ1-3

CDR3aa: CASSIDRRTLAGNTIYF
CDR3nt: TGTGCCAGTAGTATAGATCGACGGACGCTAGCGGGAAACACCATATATTTT
abundance: -
d_gene: -
v_gene: TRBV19
j_gene: TRBJ1-3

CDR3aa: CASSPPLLAASGTQYF
CDR3nt: TGCGCCAGCAGCCCCCCATTGTTAGCGGCTTCGGGGACCCAGTACTTC
abundance: -
d_gene: -
v_gene: TRBV4-1
j_gene: TRBJ2-5

CDR3aa: CASSLVLGLAGVNEQFF
CDR3nt: TGCGCCAGCAGCCTCGTTCTGGGCCTAGCGGGCGTCAATGAGCAGTTCTTC
abundance: once
d_gene: TRBD2
v_gene: TRBV4-3
j_gene: TRBJ2-1

CDR3aa: CASSLYNSNYGYTF
CDR3nt: TGTGCCAGCAGTTTGTACAACTCTAACTATGGCTACACCTTC
abundance: -
d_gene: -
v_gene: TRBV28
j_gene: TRBJ1-2

CDR3aa: CASSLGYISTNYEQYF
CDR3nt: TGTGCCAGCAGCTTGGGGTATATTTCCACGAACTACGAGCAGTACTTC
abundance: -
d_gene: -
v_gene: TRBV11-3
j_gene: TRBJ2-7

CDR3aa: CSVARTSGRISEQFF
CDR3nt: TGCAGCGTTGCGCGGACTAGCGGGAGGATTAGTGAGCAGTTCTTC
abundance: once
d_gene: TRBD2
v_gene: TRBV29-1
j_gene: TRBJ2-1

CDR3aa: CASSLSGSKYNEQFF
CDR3nt: TGTGCCAGCAGTCTGAGCGGGAGTAAATACAATGAGCAGTTCTTC
abundance: -
d_gene: TRBD2
v_gene: TRBV7-2
j_gene: TRBJ2-1